These 18 T cell receptor beta chains were all obtained from the same sample, sequenced in a study of brain T cells in children with intractable seizures. The time point is: blood from clinic visit 5 months post-surgery; TSC patient then seizure free. This table comes from immunoSEQ multiplex PCR, and its TCRdb copy is limited to in-frame clones, with some not included. The data show about 320,000 clones, with over 90% seen just once and approximately 5% held by the top ten. The sequenced sample was peripheral blood, obtained roughly 5 months after surgery. The receptor source for this set is a boy under two years old with tuberous sclerosis and intractable seizures.

The chain is built from TRBV7-4 and TRBJ1-2; TRBD1 matches at 12 bases. Trimming cost V 3 bases and J 8 bases; bases outside gene matches: 7. CDR3 length equals 15 residues. CDR1 SGHVT and CDR2 SQSDAQ come from the germline V gene. CDR3 sequence (DNA): TGTGCCAGCAGCTTCCCGGGACAGGGGGCGCGAGGCTACACCTTC. This translates into CASSFPGQGARGYTF.

The V call is TRBV6-5, the J call TRBJ2-7; TRBD2 matches 10 bases. Germline assignment: CDR1 MNHEY and CDR2 SVGAGI. The junction had 3 bases not matched to a gene; V was cut back by 2 bases and J by 2 bases. This CDR3 spans 15 amino acids. CDR3 region: CASSYKAGGTYEQYF. In DNA, the CDR3 is TGTGCCAGCAGTTACAAAGCGGGGGGGACCTACGAGCAGTACTTC.

This chain connects TRBV4-1 to TRBJ2-3; D is perhaps TRBD2 (5 bases). The V gene lost 0 bases and the J gene lost 2 bases, with 12 bases spanning the gap. Looked up from germline, CDR1 is MGHRA and CDR2 is YSYEKL. This CDR3 comprises 16 residues. Written as DNA, the CDR3 is TGCGCCAGCAGCCAAGATCGAGGGATCCACACAGATACGCAGTATTTT. Translated: CASSQDRGIHTDTQYF.

The gene calls are TRBV7-8 and TRBJ1-2; 7 positions agree with TRBD1. The J segment lost 6 bases and the V segment lost 5 bases, leaving 6 bases of the junction unmatched. Germline assignment: CDR1 SGHVS and CDR2 FQNEAQ. There are 13 residues in the CDR3. CDR3 nucleotide sequence: TGTGCCAGCAGCACCGGACAGGCAAATGGCTACACCTTC. The encoded protein is CASSTGQANGYTF.

V usage is TRBV4-1 and J usage is TRBJ1-2, with a tentative D call TRBD1 (6 bases). Between the trimmed V and J ends, which lost 6 bases and 5 bases, there was a span of 16 bases. The CDR3 is 14 amino acids. Germline loops: CDR1 MGHRA, CDR2 YSYEKL. This chain's CDR3 is CASRYQGGQYGYTF. The CDR3 bases are TGCGCCAGCAGGTATCAAGGGGGGCAATATGGCTACACCTTC.

The chain couples TRBV5-4 to TRBJ1-4; D is perhaps TRBD1 (5 bases). CDR1 SGHNT and CDR2 YYREEE come from the germline V gene (reference sequence). The CDR3 spans 17 residues. V was cut by 1 base and J by 3 bases, with 16 bases left in between. In nucleotides, the CDR3 is TGTGCCAGCAGCTTGAGTACAGGTCGGGGGTCTAATGAAAAACTGTTTTTT. The encoded protein is CASSLSTGRGSNEKLFF.

V gene TRBV27 combines with J gene TRBJ2-7, with D unclear. Germline V gene data show CDR1 as MNHEY and CDR2 as SMNVEV (reference sequence). V was trimmed by 5 bases and J by 2 bases, leaving 10 bases between them. This CDR3 region has 13 residues. This CDR3 reads CASSPTLTYEQYF. In nucleotides, the CDR3 is TGTGCCAGCAGTCCGACCTTAACCTACGAGCAGTACTTC.

The chain employs TRBV4-1 and TRBJ1-5, with D perhaps TRBD1 (6 bases). This CDR3 spans 16 amino acids. With 2 bases removed from V and 1 base from J, the gap between germline ends came to 12 bases. Germline-derived CDR1 and CDR2 are MGHRA and YSYEKL. The CDR3 region is CASSQPGASSNQPQHF. CDR3 bases: TGCGCCAGCAGCCAACCAGGGGCCTCCAGCAATCAGCCCCAGCATTTT.

The chain's CDR3 is CASSQDPRAGAYEQYF. In DNA form, the CDR3 reads TGCGCCAGCAGCCAAGACCCACGGGCAGGGGCCTACGAGCAGTACTTC. The gene calls are TRBV4-1 and TRBJ2-7, with a possible D match to TRBD1 (6 bases). The V end was cut by 0 bases, the J end by 2 bases, with 14 bases between. CDR3 length: 16 residues. Germline CDR1 is MGHRA and CDR2 is YSYEKL.

V and J are TRBV20-1 and TRBJ1-1, with D perhaps TRBD1 (5 bases). CDR1 and CDR2 from the germline V gene are DFQATT and SNEGSKA (reference sequence). This CDR3 is built from 12 residues. Trimming removed 3 bases from V and 7 bases from J, with 12 bases in between. In DNA, the CDR3 is TGCAGTGCTAGTGGCGGGGCCTTTGAAGCTTTCTTT. It specifies CSASGGAFEAFF.

The rearrangement joins TRBV24-1 to TRBJ1-5; a possible D gene is TRBD1 (5 bases). Germline V CDR1 and CDR2: KGHDR, SFDVKD. The CDR3 contains 14 residues. V was clipped by 5 bases and J by 4 bases, with 11 bases between them. DNA for the CDR3: TGTGCCACCAGTGGTAAGGGGCAGAATCAGCCCCAGCATTTT. Encoded protein: CATSGKGQNQPQHF.

This clone has more than one count but fewer than ten. This chain joins TRBV6-4 and TRBJ1-6; D is uncertain. The ends were cut back, 3 bases at V and 4 bases at J, with 10 bases in the middle. Germline V gene data show CDR1 as MRHNA and CDR2 as SNTAGT. The CDR3 has 15 residues. The CDR3: CASSDFSGYNSPLHF. As DNA, the CDR3 is TGTGCCAGCAGTGATTTCTCGGGATATAATTCACCCCTCCACTTT.

V and J are TRBV3-1 (or the pseudogene TRBV3-2) and TRBJ1-5; D unresolved. The CDR3 totals 13 residues. In germline, CDR1 is LGHDT, CDR2 YNNKEL (reference sequence). Trimming took 0 bases from V and 6 from J, leaving 6 bases between them. In DNA form, the CDR3 reads TGTGCCAGCAGCCAAGATGGGAGTCAGCCCCAGCATTTT. Protein: CASSQDGSQPQHF.

The chain is built from TRBV11-2 and TRBJ1-4; D ambiguous. The CDR3 has 12 residues. Germline loops: CDR1 SGHAT, CDR2 FQNNGV. Between the trimmed V and J ends, which lost 3 bases and 7 bases, there was a span of 6 bases. The CDR3 spells CASSFVGEKLFF. In DNA form, the CDR3 reads TGTGCCAGCAGCTTTGTTGGTGAAAAACTGTTTTTT. Supplemented by reference TRBV11-2 and TRBJ1-4, the full variable domain reads EAGVAQSPRYKIIEKRQSVAFWCNPISGHATLYWYQQILGQGPKLLIQFQNNGVVDDSQLPKDRFSAERLKGVDSTLKIQPAKLEDSAVYLCASSFVGEKLFFGSGTQLSVL.

The genes are TRBV3-1 (or the pseudogene TRBV3-2) and TRBJ2-6, with 11 bases identical to TRBD2. CDR1 is LGHDT, CDR2 YNNKEL, per germline (reference sequence). This CDR3 is built from 22 residues. Trimming took 3 bases from V and 0 from J; bases not matched to a gene: 16. In DNA, the CDR3 is TGTGCCAGCAGCCAGATCACTCCCCCGGGACTAGCGGTATACTCTGGGGCCAACGTCCTGACTTTC. It encodes CASSQITPPGLAVYSGANVLTF.

The chain employs TRBV6-5 and TRBJ2-2; the D gene is possibly TRBD1 (5 bases). The CDR3 runs to 16 residues. From germline, CDR1 is MNHEY and CDR2 SVGAGI. V was clipped by 4 bases and J by 6 bases, with 18 bases between them. This chain's CDR3 is CASSFRGQRPAGELFF. CDR3 nucleotides: TGTGCCAGCAGTTTTAGAGGACAAAGGCCCGCCGGGGAGCTGTTTTTT.

This clone was counted once. The gene calls are TRBV6-2 or TRBV6-3 and TRBJ2-2, with 8 bases identical to TRBD2. The CDR3 is 15 amino acids. Unmatched junction bases numbered 4, after V lost 2 bases and J lost 5 bases. Germline V lookup: CDR1 MNHEY, CDR2 SVGEGT. The CDR3 loop reads CASSYGGLGTGELFF. CDR3 coding DNA: TGTGCCAGCAGTTACGGGGGACTAGGTACCGGGGAGCTGTTTTTT.

The chain recombines TRBV7-3 with TRBJ2-1; D possibly corresponds to TRBD1 (6 bases). Trimming took off 4 bases at V and 0 bases at J, with 13 bases between the two ends. This CDR3 has 16 amino acids. Germline CDR1 is SGHTA and CDR2 is FQGTGA. CDR3 bases: TGTGCCAGCAGCTCGACAGGTATGAGCTCCTACAATGAGCAGTTCTTC. It encodes CASSSTGMSSYNEQFF.